The sequence of this T cell receptor beta chain was determined in a study of glioma-infiltrating T cells. General observations from the study: Gliomas, especially low-grade, showed above-expected tissue-blood divergence; non-neoplastic patients showed below. Only very few CDR3 sequences appeared in both tissue and blood.

Trimming removed 2 bases from V and 4 bases from J, with 3 bases in between. Germline V gene data show CDR1 as SEHNR and CDR2 as FQNEAQ (reference sequence). This CDR3 region has 12 residues. The iRepertoire nested amplicon-rescue multiplex PCR amplified TCR alpha and beta CDR3s from RNA. Tissue mRNA or PBMC total RNA, 100-400 ng, went into one-step reverse transcription and amplification. A single record per CDR3 protein comes from TCRdb applying MiXCR to the multiplex PCR reads. Found here are roughly 40,000 distinct CDR3 sequences, under 25% of them singletons; the top ten hold more than 5.5%. This clonotype came up many times. The target antigen is unknown.

What was sequenced was glioma tissue, nonneoplastic brain tissue, or PBMCs (not recorded which). The rearrangement links TRBV7-9 to TRBJ1-3; no firm D call. The clonotype comes from a human donor with low-grade glioma or glioblastoma, undergoing nonglioma brain surgery, or in good health (not recorded which). The CDR3 nucleotides are TGTGCCAGCAGCTTAATGGGAAACACCATATATTTT. Protein product: CASSLMGNTIYF.